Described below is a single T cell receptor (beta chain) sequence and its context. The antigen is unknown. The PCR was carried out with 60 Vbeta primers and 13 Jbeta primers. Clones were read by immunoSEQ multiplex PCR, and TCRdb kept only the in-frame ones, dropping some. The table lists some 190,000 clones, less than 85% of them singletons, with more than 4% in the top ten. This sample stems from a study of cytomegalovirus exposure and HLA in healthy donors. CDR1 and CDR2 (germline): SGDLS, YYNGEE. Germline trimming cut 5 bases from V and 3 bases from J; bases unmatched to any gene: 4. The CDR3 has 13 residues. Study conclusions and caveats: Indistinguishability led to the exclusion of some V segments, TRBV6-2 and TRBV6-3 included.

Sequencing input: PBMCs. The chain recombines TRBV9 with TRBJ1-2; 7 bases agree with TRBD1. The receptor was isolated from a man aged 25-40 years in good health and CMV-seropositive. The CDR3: CASRAGTDYGYTF. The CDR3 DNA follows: TGTGCCAGCAGAGCAGGGACAGACTATGGCTACACCTTC.